This is a list of T cell receptor beta chains from one sample in a study of blood T cell repertoires in COVID-19. Clones were sequenced by immunoSEQ multiplex PCR, and TCRdb holds only the in-frame ones, with some missing. This sample has fewer than 400,000 clones, with around 86% found just once. Sequencing was done on a sample of PBMCs or T cells enriched from blood (not recorded which). The receptors stem from a man under 40 who had recovered from COVID-19. CDR3s include the opening cysteine and the closing phenylalanine or tryptophan. A D gene is named only where the DNA matches it firmly.

j_gene,d_gene,v_gene,CDR3aa
TRBJ1-3,.,TRBV5-5,CASSLVGSTGNTIYF
TRBJ1-2,.,TRBV30,CAAGDANYGYTF
TRBJ1-1,TRBD1,TRBV7-8,CASSSDRGMNTEAFF
TRBJ2-5,TRBD2,TRBV7-8,CASSFRSGSRETQYF
TRBJ1-5,.,TRBV30,CAWSVGGLSNQPQHF
TRBJ2-4,.,TRBV27,CASSLSGYGDSTKNIQYF
TRBJ2-3,.,TRBV7-8,CASSTPLKSGPSTDTQYF
TRBJ2-2,TRBD2,TRBV11-3,CASSLGRGGDTGELFF
TRBJ2-7,TRBD1,TRBV6-5,CASSYGGQYYEQYF
TRBJ1-5,.,TRBV7-9,CASSFGGNQPQHF
TRBJ1-1,TRBD1,TRBV10-2,CASSEWAGGLNTEAFF
TRBJ1-1,.,TRBV29-1,CSVAPNTEAFF
TRBJ2-2,TRBD1,TRBV5-5,CASSPGQGRFANTGELFF
TRBJ2-1,TRBD1,TRBV28,CASRGQDNEQFF
TRBJ2-5,TRBD2,TRBV3-1/TRBV3-2,CASSQGLAGAGSQYF
TRBJ1-5,.,TRBV7-2,CASSLDIRGNDQPQHF
TRBJ1-2,.,TRBV2,CASSAEQIINYGYTF
TRBJ2-4,TRBD2,TRBV2,CASLAGLKNIQYF
TRBJ2-7,TRBD2,TRBV4-1,CASSHPGTSGATYEQYF
TRBJ1-5,.,TRBV9,CASSVGGEVGNQPQHF
TRBJ1-3,.,TRBV19,CASRRQAGSGNTIYF
TRBJ1-6,.,TRBV6-5,CASRAPSSYNSPLHF
TRBJ1-3,TRBD1,TRBV19,CASLAYGTASGGNTIYF
TRBJ2-1,TRBD2,TRBV4-1,CASSQVILASGEYNEQFF
TRBJ2-5,.,TRBV25-1,CASSDEGFQETQYF
TRBJ1-2,.,TRBV7-8,CASSSTRVYGYTF
TRBJ2-5,.,TRBV11-3,CASSSGTLGTQYF
TRBJ1-5,.,TRBV21-1,CASSPEGYSNQPQHF
TRBJ1-2,TRBD1,TRBV27,CASRARGTGVYGYTF
TRBJ2-5,.,TRBV7-9,CASSPLQETQYF
TRBJ2-1,TRBD2,TRBV7-8,CASSSPNAGVGYNEQFF
TRBJ1-1,.,TRBV5-8,CASSSSIDRLNTEAFF
TRBJ2-5,TRBD2,TRBV7-2,CASSLAGGRQETQYF
TRBJ1-1,TRBD1,TRBV24-1,CATRGGSEAFF
TRBJ1-1,TRBD1,TRBV6-5,CASSYGQGVIAFF
TRBJ2-2,.,TRBV5-1,CASSSTVTGELFF
TRBJ1-6,.,TRBV27,CASTPGNGDNSPLHF